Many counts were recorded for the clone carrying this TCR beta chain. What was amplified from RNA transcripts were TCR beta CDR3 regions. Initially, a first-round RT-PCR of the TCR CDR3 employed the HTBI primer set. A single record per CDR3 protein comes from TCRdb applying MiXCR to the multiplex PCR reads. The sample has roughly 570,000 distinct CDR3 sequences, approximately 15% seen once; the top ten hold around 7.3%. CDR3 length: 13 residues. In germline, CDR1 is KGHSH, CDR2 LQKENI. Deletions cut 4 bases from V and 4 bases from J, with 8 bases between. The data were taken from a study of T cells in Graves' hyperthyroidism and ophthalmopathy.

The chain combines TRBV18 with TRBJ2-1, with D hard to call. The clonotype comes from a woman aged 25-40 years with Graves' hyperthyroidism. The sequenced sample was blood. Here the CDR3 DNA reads TGTGCCAGCTCACTGACCACGTACAATGAGCAGTTCTTC. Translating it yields CASSLTTYNEQFF.